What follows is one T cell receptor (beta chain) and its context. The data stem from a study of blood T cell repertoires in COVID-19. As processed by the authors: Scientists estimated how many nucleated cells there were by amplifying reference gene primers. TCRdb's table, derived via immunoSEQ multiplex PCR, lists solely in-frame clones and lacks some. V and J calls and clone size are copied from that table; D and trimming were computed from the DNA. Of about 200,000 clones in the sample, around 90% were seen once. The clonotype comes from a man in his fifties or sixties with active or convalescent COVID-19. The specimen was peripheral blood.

CDR3 in amino acids: CASSEWGVRSPLHF. Here the CDR3 DNA reads TGTGCCAGCAGTGAATGGGGGGTAAGGTCACCCCTCCACTTT. The rearrangement joins TRBV2 to TRBJ1-6, with a tentative D call TRBD1 (5 bases). The V end was cut by 2 bases, the J end by 10 bases, with 12 bases between. The CDR3 has 14 amino acids. CDR1 and CDR2 (germline): SNHLY, FYNNEI.